These 22 T cell receptor beta chains share one sample of origin, sequenced in a study of beta chain features in type 1 diabetes. Reverse transcribing all isolated RNA meant expressed TCRB transcripts were sequenced. Assay used: immunoSEQ multiplex PCR; TCRdb lists only in-frame clones, some missing. The sample records over 300,000 clones, 6.5% to 10% being singletons. The sample taken for sequencing was central memory CD4+ T cells from blood. These receptors all stem from a woman between 18 and 29 years old in good health.

This sequence joins TRBV28 and TRBJ1-1; D remains ambiguous. Germline V CDR1 and CDR2: MDHEN, SYDVKM. V dropped 7 bases and J dropped 6 bases, with 12 bases sitting between them. The CDR3 extends over 12 amino acids. In DNA form, the CDR3 reads TGTGCCAGCATAACGGGGTTCGCTGAAGCTTTCTTT. Its translation is CASITGFAEAFF.

This clone was detected a few times. This rearrangement joins TRBV28 to TRBJ1-5; the D gene is possibly TRBD1 (6 bases). Germline V CDR1 and CDR2: MDHEN, SYDVKM. The V and J ends lost 6 bases and 7 bases respectively, with 10 bases between them. CDR3 length equals 12 residues. CDR3 DNA: TGTGCCAGCAGCCCTGGGGGCCAGCCCCAGCATTTT. Encoded protein: CASSPGGQPQHF.

The chain has TRBV12-5 and TRBJ2-1; D may be TRBD2 (6 bases). The CDR3 length is 11 residues. V lost 3 bases and J 13 bases, leaving 10 bases between the germline ends. From germline, CDR1 is LGHNT and CDR2 FRNRAP. CDR3: CASGLNGGQFF. CDR3 DNA sequence: TGTGCTAGTGGTTTAAACGGGGGACAGTTCTTC.

The chain is built from TRBV4-1 and TRBJ2-3; 12 bases map to TRBD2. Germline V lookup: CDR1 MGHRA, CDR2 YSYEKL. The CDR3 is 15 amino acids. V lost 5 bases to trimming and J lost 4 bases; unmatched junction nucleotides: 4. The CDR3: CASSATSGSSDTQYF. For the CDR3, the DNA is TGCGCCAGCAGCGCGACTAGCGGGAGTTCAGATACGCAGTATTTT.

V is TRBV28 and J is TRBJ2-1; TRBD2 matches at 11 bases. CDR3 length: 16 amino acids. Per the germline V gene, CDR1 is MDHEN and CDR2 is SYDVKM. The V segment lost 1 base and the J segment 6 bases; nucleotides outside the gene matches: 5. CDR3 in DNA: TGTGCCAGCAGTTTATCCTCGACTAGCGGGATCAATGAGCAGTTCTTC. Amino acid sequence: CASSLSSTSGINEQFF.

This clone has only a few counts. With a much larger clone just one base away, this may be a read error. This chain joins TRBV7-8 and TRBJ1-1; D perhaps matches TRBD1 (6 bases). The CDR3 has 13 amino acids. Germline-derived CDR1 and CDR2 are SGHVS and FQNEAQ. The V gene lost 3 bases and the J gene lost 3 bases, with 8 bases spanning the gap. The CDR3: CASSFTGYTEAFF. For the CDR3, the DNA is TGTGCCAGCAGCTTTACAGGGTACACTGAAGCTTTCTTT. Looking up the rest from reference TRBV7-8 and TRBJ1-1 gives the full variable domain: GAGVSQSPRYKVAKRGQDVALRCDPISGHVSLFWYQQALGQGPEFLTYFQNEAQLDKSGLPSDRFFAERPEGSVSTLKIQRTQQEDSAVYLCASSFTGYTEAFFGQGTRLTVV.

The gene calls are TRBV5-1 and TRBJ2-7; 7 bases fit TRBD2. The CDR3 contains 15 residues. Germline CDR1 SGHRS, CDR2 YFSETQ. The ends lost 0 bases at V and 1 base at J; junction bases unmatched: 4. The CDR3 loop is CASSLVGGQSYEQYF. CDR3 DNA sequence: TGCGCCAGCAGCTTGGTGGGAGGGCAATCCTACGAGCAGTACTTC.

Here the CDR3 DNA reads TGTGCCAGCAGCGAGAGGTCTGTCTCGTACAATGAGCAGTTCTTC. This encodes CASSERSVSYNEQFF. This chain connects TRBV9 to TRBJ2-1, with no clear D. The germline V gene has CDR1 SGDLS and CDR2 YYNGEE. The CDR3 sequence is 15 residues long. Trimming removed 3 bases at V and 4 bases at J, with 14 bases between.

V usage is TRBV7-3 and J usage is TRBJ2-3; maybe TRBD2 (6 bases). This CDR3 has 14 amino acids. Germline CDR1 SGHTA, CDR2 FQGTGA. V was pared by 4 bases and J by 1 base, with 9 bases between. The CDR3 nucleotides are TGTGCCAGCAGCTATAGCGGAGGCACAGATACGCAGTATTTT. Translation gives CASSYSGGTDTQYF.

In its sample, this clone was seen a few times. The J gene is TRBJ1-5, the V gene TRBV5-1; D unresolved. The CDR3 has 15 amino acids. Per the germline V gene, CDR1 is SGHRS and CDR2 is YFSETQ. Trimming cost V 0 bases and J 6 bases, with 13 bases left between them. The CDR3 nucleotides read TGCGCCAGCAGCTTGGGGGGATCCGGGAGTCAGCCCCAGCATTTT. Translated: CASSLGGSGSQPQHF. The full variable domain, completed using reference TRBV5-1 and TRBJ1-5, is KAGVTQTPRYLIKTRGQQVTLSCSPISGHRSVSWYQQTPGQGLQFLFEYFSETQRNKGNFPGRFSGRQFSNSRSEMNVSTLELGDSALYLCASSLGGSGSQPQHFGDGTRLSIL.

This clone was picked up a small number of times. The chain uses TRBV7-8 and TRBJ1-4, with a weak D call TRBD1 (5 bases). Germline CDR1 and CDR2: SGHVS and FQNEAQ. This CDR3 comprises 14 residues. Trimming pared 2 bases from V and 7 bases from J, leaving 11 bases between. The CDR3 nucleotides are TGTGCCAGCAGCTTACTAGGGGCCGGTGAAAAACTGTTTTTT. Protein: CASSLLGAGEKLFF.

V is TRBV7-2 and J is TRBJ2-2, with D perhaps TRBD2 (6 bases). The CDR3 spans 14 residues. CDR1 is SGHTA, CDR2 FQGNSA, per germline. V was cut by 6 bases and J by 4 bases, with 12 bases left in between. The CDR3 protein is CASRVGTPTGELFF. CDR3 nucleotide sequence: TGTGCCAGCAGGGTCGGGACTCCCACCGGGGAGCTGTTTTTT.

This clone was seen only a few times. V gene TRBV5-6 combines with J gene TRBJ2-5; possible D gene TRBD1, 6 bases. Germline V gene sequence: CDR1 SGHDT, CDR2 YYEEEE. The CDR3 loop spans 16 amino acids. The V gene lost 4 bases and the J gene lost 5 bases, with 21 bases spanning the gap. CDR3 protein: CASSPGYRDVGETQYF. DNA for the CDR3: TGTGCCAGCAGCCCAGGGTACAGGGATGTCGGGGAGACCCAGTACTTC.

This clone was observed a few times. V usage is TRBV5-4 and J usage is TRBJ2-5; D gene ambiguous. The CDR3 is made up of 14 amino acids. The germline V and J ends were trimmed by 6 bases and 5 bases, with 17 bases remaining between them. Germline V gene sequence: CDR1 SGHNT, CDR2 YYREEE (reference sequence). CDR3 sequence: CASNYGFSTETQYF. The CDR3 coding sequence is TGTGCCAGCAACTACGGGTTCTCGACGGAGACCCAGTACTTC.

This clone was detected a few times. This chain links TRBV29-1 with TRBJ2-2; D could derive from TRBD1 or TRBD2 (5 bases each). V dropped 6 bases and J dropped 4 bases, with 12 bases sitting between them. The germline V gene encodes CDR1 SQVTM and CDR2 ANQGSEA. The CDR3 has 13 residues. For the CDR3, the DNA is TGCAGCGTGGGGGTCGTTAGCACCGGGGAGCTGTTTTTT. Translation: CSVGVVSTGELFF.

This rearrangement joins TRBV2 to TRBJ2-3, with D perhaps matching TRBD1 or TRBD2 (5 bases each). This CDR3 contains 13 residues. V was shortened by 7 bases and J by 5 bases, with 13 bases between the two germline ends. CDR1 is SNHLY and CDR2 is FYNNEI in the germline V gene. In DNA, the CDR3 is TGTGCCAGCACTCGGGACCTAGGAGATACGCAGTATTTT. It encodes CASTRDLGDTQYF.

This chain joins TRBV2 and TRBJ2-7, with 9 bases lining up with TRBD1. This CDR3 has 15 residues. Germline V gene lookup returns CDR1 SNHLY and CDR2 FYNNEI. Unmatched junction bases numbered 18, after V lost 10 bases and J lost 8 bases. The CDR3 region is CATEQPGQGISKQYF. The CDR3 DNA reads TGTGCCACCGAACAACCGGGACAGGGTATATCGAAGCAGTACTTC.

This clone showed up many times. The chain recombines TRBV18 with TRBJ1-2; 8 nucleotides align to TRBD1. The germline gives CDR1 KGHSH, CDR2 LQKENI. V shed 2 bases and J 4 bases; nucleotides not matched to a gene: 6. The CDR3 spans 15 residues. Here the CDR3 DNA reads TGTGCCAGCTCACCAAAGCAGGGGGCCGGCTATGGCTACACCTTC. It codes for CASSPKQGAGYGYTF.

The V and J genes are TRBV9 and TRBJ2-7, with 9 bases fitting TRBD2. The length of the CDR3 is 13 residues. Germline loops: CDR1 SGDLS, CDR2 YYNGEE. J lost 3 bases, V lost 4 bases, and 2 bases had no gene match. CDR3 protein: CASSRSGGYEQYF. In DNA, the CDR3 is TGTGCCAGCAGCCGTAGCGGGGGCTACGAGCAGTACTTC.

The chain uses TRBV7-2 and TRBJ2-1; 8 bases match TRBD1. CDR1 is SGHTA and CDR2 is FQGNSA in the germline V gene. The CDR3 runs 15 residues. The ends lost 2 bases at V and 3 bases at J; junction bases unmatched: 3. CDR3 in amino acids: CASSLTDRGYNEQFF. CDR3 sequence (DNA): TGTGCCAGCAGCTTAACCGACAGGGGCTACAATGAGCAGTTCTTC.

This clone was counted between two and nine times. V is TRBV10-3 and J is TRBJ2-7; D is tentatively TRBD1 or TRBD2 (5 bases each). CDR3 length: 17 amino acids. CDR1 ENHRY and CDR2 SYGVKD come from the germline V gene. V dropped 0 bases and J dropped 0 bases, with 15 bases sitting between them. In DNA form, the CDR3 reads TGTGCCATCAGTGAGTCGGGTCGGGGCCTGGGCTCCTACGAGCAGTACTTC. This encodes CAISESGRGLGSYEQYF.

The chain combines TRBV15 with TRBJ2-5; possible D gene TRBD2, 6 bases. The closer fit of TRBJ2-7 to the DNA end suggests the J call may be wrong. This CDR3 is built from 15 residues. Per germline, CDR1 LNHNV and CDR2 YYDKDF (reference sequence). The CDR3 protein is CATSRDPGTGYEQYF. As DNA, the CDR3 is TGTGCCACCAGCAGAGACCCCGGGACTGGCTACGAGCAGTACTTC.